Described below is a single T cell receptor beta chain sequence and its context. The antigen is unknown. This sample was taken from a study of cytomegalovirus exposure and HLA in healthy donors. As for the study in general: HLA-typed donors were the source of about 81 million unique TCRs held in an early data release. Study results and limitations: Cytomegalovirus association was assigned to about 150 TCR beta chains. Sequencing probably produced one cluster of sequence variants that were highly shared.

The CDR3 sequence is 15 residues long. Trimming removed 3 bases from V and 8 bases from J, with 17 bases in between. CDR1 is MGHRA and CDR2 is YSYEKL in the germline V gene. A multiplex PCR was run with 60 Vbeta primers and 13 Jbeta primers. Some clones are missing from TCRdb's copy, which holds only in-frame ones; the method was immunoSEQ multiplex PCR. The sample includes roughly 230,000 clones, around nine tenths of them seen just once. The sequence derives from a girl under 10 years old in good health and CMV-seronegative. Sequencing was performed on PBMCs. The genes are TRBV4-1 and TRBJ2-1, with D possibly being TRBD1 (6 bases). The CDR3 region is CASSHDGAGADEQFF. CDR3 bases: TGCGCCAGCAGCCACGACGGGGCAGGGGCCGATGAGCAGTTCTTC.